These 2 T cell receptor beta chains share one sample of origin, sequenced in a study of T cells in Graves' hyperthyroidism and ophthalmopathy. The investigators amplified TCR beta CDR3 regions from RNA transcripts. Using the HTBI primer set, a first-round RT-PCR was run on the TCR CDR3. Each CDR3 protein gets one entry after TCRdb re-called the multiplex PCR reads with MiXCR. The top ten clones hold less than 30% of a sample with some 500,000 distinct CDR3 sequences, roughly 15% of them seen once. Sequenced material: blood. The receptors shown here come from a woman aged 25-40 years with Graves' ophthalmopathy.

This clonotype was recorded a few times. This CDR3 is CASSYRFGPDTQYF. In DNA, the CDR3 is TGTGCCAGCAGTTACCGATTCGGGCCCGATACGCAGTATTTT. The V call is TRBV6-5, the J call TRBJ2-3; D not certain. The CDR3 extends over 14 amino acids. Germline assignment: CDR1 MNHEY and CDR2 SVGAGI. The V end was cut by 2 bases, the J end by 6 bases, with 12 bases between.

This clonotype was observed a few times. J is TRBJ1-5 and V is TRBV14; TRBD1 might be the D (6 bases). V was clipped by 6 bases and J by 11 bases, with 20 bases between them. The germline V gene has CDR1 SGHDN and CDR2 FVKESK. The CDR3 is made up of 14 amino acids. The CDR3 reads CASRRGQFRSAQHF. The CDR3 nucleotides read TGTGCCAGCAGACGAGGACAGTTTAGATCGGCCCAGCATTTT.